This T cell receptor beta chain was sequenced for a study of cytomegalovirus exposure and HLA in healthy donors. Amplification used 60 Vbeta primers and 13 Jbeta primers. The assay was immunoSEQ multiplex PCR, and TCRdb's table has in-frame clones only and misses some. Here the sample spans roughly 120,000 clones, roughly 69% being singletons. Looked up from germline, CDR1 is MNHNY and CDR2 is SVGAGI (reference sequence). The CDR3 contains 14 residues. V was cut by 2 bases and J by 6 bases, with 10 bases left in between. This TCR was sampled from a woman in her twenties or thirties in good health and CMV-seronegative. The rearrangement joins TRBV6-6 to TRBJ2-2; D is uncertain. The sample taken for sequencing was PBMCs. This chain's CDR3 is CASSYAVAPGELFF. CDR3 in DNA: TGTGCCAGCAGTTACGCCGTAGCCCCCGGGGAGCTGTTTTTT.